These 5 T cell receptor beta chains share one sample of origin, sequenced in a study of radiotherapy plus CTLA-4 blockade in lung cancer. TCRdb's copy holds only in-frame clones and misses some; the assay was immunoSEQ multiplex PCR. The repertoire holds approximately 70,000 clones, with 70% to 80% as singletons. Sequenced material: peripheral blood, taken from a patient treated with radiotherapy plus ipilimumab. These receptors were obtained from a human donor with non-small cell lung cancer whose response to radiotherapy plus ipilimumab could not be evaluated. Some clones in this sample may be carry-over from other donors' samples.

This clone was picked up a small number of times. The rearrangement joins TRBV5-4 to TRBJ2-1; possibly TRBD2 for D (7 bases). V was pared by 0 bases and J by 5 bases, with 12 bases between. Per germline, CDR1 SGHNT and CDR2 YYREEE (reference sequence). This CDR3 is 15 amino acids long. The CDR3 DNA is TGTGCCAGCAGCTTGGGGGGGGGCCGGGACAATGAGCAGTTCTTC. Translation: CASSLGGGRDNEQFF. The full variable domain, with the rest looked up from reference TRBV5-4 and TRBJ2-1, is ETGVTQSPTHLIKTRGQQVTLRCSSQSGHNTVSWYQQALGQGPQFIFQYYREEENGRGNFPPRFSGLQFPNYSSELNVNALELDDSALYLCASSLGGGRDNEQFFGPGTRLTVL.

In this sample, this clone turned up a few times. The CDR3 here is CASSLETVGDEKLFF. CDR3 in DNA: TGTGCCAGCAGTCTGGAGACAGTTGGAGATGAAAAACTGTTTTTT. V gene TRBV2 combines with J gene TRBJ1-4, with D possibly matching TRBD1 (5 bases). CDR3 length: 15 residues. V lost 5 bases, J lost 6 bases, and 16 bases lay in between. Germline CDR1 SNHLY, CDR2 FYNNEI.

The CDR3, as DNA: TGTGCCAGCTCTGTCCCAAACCCGGACACTGAAGCTTTCTTT. It specifies CASSVPNPDTEAFF. The chain uses TRBV5-4 and TRBJ1-1; the D is unclear. Germline CDR1 SGHNT, CDR2 YYREEE (reference sequence). The CDR3 loop spans 14 amino acids. The V end was cut by 7 bases, the J end by 3 bases, with 16 bases between.

The genes are TRBV7-9 and TRBJ2-5; 7 bases fit TRBD1. V dropped 4 bases and J dropped 2; count of bases not matched to a gene: 7. The CDR3 is 15 residues long. Germline loops: CDR1 SEHNR, CDR2 FQNEAQ (reference sequence). Written as DNA, the CDR3 is TGTGCCAGCAGCTCCCGGACAGGCTTTCAAGAGACCCAGTACTTC. Translating it yields CASSSRTGFQETQYF.

The CDR3 coding sequence is TGCGCCAGCAGCTTGGCACTAGCGACGAACACCGGGGAGCTGTTTTTT. This translates into CASSLALATNTGELFF. The V and J genes are TRBV5-1 and TRBJ2-2, with 7 bases lining up with TRBD2. CDR1 is SGHRS, CDR2 YFSETQ, per germline. V was clipped by 0 bases and J by 0 bases; unmatched bases: 2. The CDR3 totals 16 residues. Filled out from reference TRBV5-1 and TRBJ2-2, the complete variable domain reads KAGVTQTPRYLIKTRGQQVTLSCSPISGHRSVSWYQQTPGQGLQFLFEYFSETQRNKGNFPGRFSGRQFSNSRSEMNVSTLELGDSALYLCASSLALATNTGELFFGEGSRLTVL.